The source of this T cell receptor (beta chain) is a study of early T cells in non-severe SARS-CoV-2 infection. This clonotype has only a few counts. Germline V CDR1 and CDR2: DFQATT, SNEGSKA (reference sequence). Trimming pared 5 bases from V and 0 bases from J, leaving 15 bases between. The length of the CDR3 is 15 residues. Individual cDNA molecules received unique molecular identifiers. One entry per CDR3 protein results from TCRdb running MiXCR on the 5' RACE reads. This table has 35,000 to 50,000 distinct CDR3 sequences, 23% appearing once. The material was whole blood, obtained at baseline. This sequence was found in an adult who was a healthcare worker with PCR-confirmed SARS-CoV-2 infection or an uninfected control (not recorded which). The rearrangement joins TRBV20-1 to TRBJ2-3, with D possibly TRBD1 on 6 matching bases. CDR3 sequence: CSAGDTGLSTDTQYF. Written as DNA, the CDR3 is TGCAGTGCTGGCGATACAGGGTTAAGCACAGATACGCAGTATTTT.